Listed here are 27 T cell receptor beta chains from one sample, sequenced in a study of T cell repertoires in ileal Crohn's disease. Sequenced by immunoSEQ multiplex PCR; TCRdb stores in-frame clones only, minus some. The sample records 14,000 or so clones, 80% to 90% being singletons. The sequenced material came from ileal tissue. These TCRs come from an adult with Crohn's disease.

V and J are TRBV19 and TRBJ2-3, with 9 positions matching TRBD2. The V gene end was trimmed by 2 bases and the J gene end by 0 bases; junction bases not matched to a gene: 3. The CDR3 runs to 16 residues. CDR1 is LNHDA, CDR2 SQIVND, per germline (reference sequence). The CDR3 DNA reads TGTGCCAGTAGTATACTAGCGGGGACCAGCACAGATACGCAGTATTTT. It encodes CASSILAGTSTDTQYF.

The chain has TRBV4-3 and TRBJ1-4, with D possibly matching TRBD1 (6 bases). Germline CDR1 LGHNA, CDR2 YSLEER. Trimming left V 0 bases short and J 5 bases short, with 10 bases between. The CDR3 runs to 15 residues. The DNA of the CDR3 is TGCGCCAGCAGCCAAGAAACAGGGTCAAATGAAAAACTGTTTTTT. The encoded protein is CASSQETGSNEKLFF.

This clone occurred a few times. The chain recombines TRBV4-1 with TRBJ1-4; 7 nucleotides match TRBD1. V trimming: 1 base; J trimming: 4 bases; junction bases outside the gene matches: 6. The length of the CDR3 is 16 residues. Germline V gives CDR1 MGHRA, CDR2 YSYEKL. The chain's CDR3 is CASSQVSGQLNEKLFF. In DNA, the CDR3 is TGCGCCAGCAGCCAAGTGTCGGGACAGCTTAATGAAAAACTGTTTTTT.

The chain joins TRBV15 to TRBJ1-2, with 11 bases aligning to TRBD1. The CDR3 loop spans 17 amino acids. V lost 0 bases and J lost 5; bases outside the gene matches: 8. The germline V gene has CDR1 LNHNV and CDR2 YYDKDF (reference sequence). The CDR3 DNA reads TGTGCCACCAGCAGAGATCCAGGGACAGGGGGGATATATGGCTACACCTTC. It specifies CATSRDPGTGGIYGYTF.

V gene TRBV4-2 combines with J gene TRBJ1-1; the D is unclear. Per the germline V gene, CDR1 is LGHNA and CDR2 is YNFKEQ. This CDR3 contains 16 residues. V lost 0 bases, J lost 2 bases, and 13 bases lay in between. CDR3 sequence reads: CASSQDPRQANTEAFF. The CDR3 DNA follows: TGTGCCAGCAGCCAAGACCCCCGGCAGGCTAACACTGAAGCTTTCTTT.

V is TRBV9 and J is TRBJ2-3; 10 nucleotides align to TRBD2. Per the germline V gene, CDR1 is SGDLS and CDR2 is YYNGEE. This CDR3 spans 15 amino acids. V lost 1 base and J lost 5; bases outside the gene matches: 4. The CDR3 DNA reads TGTGCCAGCAGCGTACTAGCGGGAGAGGGAGATACGCAGTATTTT. It specifies CASSVLAGEGDTQYF.

This clone was seen just once. V and J are TRBV19 and TRBJ2-1; TRBD1 is a possible D gene (6 bases). The V gene's germline CDR1 is LNHDA and CDR2 SQIVND (reference sequence). The CDR3 consists of 18 residues. Between the trimmed V and J ends, which lost 11 bases and 4 bases, there was a span of 30 bases. The CDR3 sequence is CASQWGHSLYPTYNEQFF. CDR3 nucleotide sequence: TGTGCCTCACAGTGGGGACATTCTCTGTATCCGACGTACAATGAGCAGTTCTTC.

Only one count was recorded for this clone. The CDR3 nucleotides read TGTGCCAGCAGCCCAAACAGGGGTGACGCTTTCTTT. This encodes CASSPNRGDAFF. This rearrangement joins TRBV7-6 to TRBJ1-1; the match to TRBD1 covers 7 bases. CDR1 is SGHVS and CDR2 is FNYEAQ in the germline V gene. V was pared by 5 bases and J by 11 bases, with 8 bases of the junction left unmatched. The CDR3 has 12 amino acids.

The V gene is TRBV25-1, the J gene TRBJ2-7, with 7 bases aligning to TRBD2. The CDR3 runs 13 residues. Germline lookup yields CDR1 MGHDK and CDR2 SYGVNS. J was trimmed by 4 bases and V by 3 bases; bases with no gene match: 3. The chain's CDR3 is CASSDGRMYEQYF. The CDR3 DNA sequence: TGTGCCAGCAGTGACGGGAGGATGTACGAGCAGTACTTC.

This clone was counted a single time. The chain links TRBV5-1 to TRBJ1-4; D unresolved. This CDR3 has 13 residues. Trimming cost V 5 bases and J 7 bases, with 12 bases left between them. Germline V gene data show CDR1 as SGHRS and CDR2 as YFSETQ. The DNA of the CDR3 is TGCGCCAGCAGTGAGGAATTTCGTGAAAAACTGTTTTTT. Amino acid sequence: CASSEEFREKLFF.

The chain carries TRBV7-2 and TRBJ1-5; D unclear. CDR1 SGHTA and CDR2 FQGNSA come from the germline V gene. The germline V and J ends were trimmed by 2 bases and 0 bases, with 8 bases remaining between them. The CDR3 consists of 15 residues. The DNA of the CDR3 is TGTGCCAGCAGCTTAAATATCGGTAGCAATCAGCCCCAGCATTTT. Protein sequence: CASSLNIGSNQPQHF.

The V gene is TRBV30, the J gene TRBJ1-3; D is possibly TRBD1 (5 bases). The germline V gene encodes CDR1 GTSNPN and CDR2 SVGIG (reference sequence). This CDR3 is built from 14 residues. The ends were cut back, 2 bases at V and 1 base at J, with 9 bases in the middle. Written as DNA, the CDR3 is TGTGCCTGGAGTTCGACAGATTCTGGAAACACCATATATTTT. Translation: CAWSSTDSGNTIYF. The full variable domain, with the rest looked up from reference TRBV30 and TRBJ1-3, is SQTIHQWPATLVQPVGSPLSLECTVEGTSNPNLYWYRQAAGRGLQLLFYSVGIGQISSEVPQNLSASRPQDRQFILSSKKLLLSDSGFYLCAWSSTDSGNTIYFGEGSWLTVV.

This chain uses TRBV30 with TRBJ1-1; D remains ambiguous. The CDR3 covers 13 residues. V was pared by 0 bases and J by 4 bases, with 9 bases between. The germline CDR1 and CDR2 sequences are GTSNPN and SVGIG (reference sequence). The chain's CDR3 is CAWSVRRSTEAFF. The CDR3 DNA is TGTGCCTGGAGTGTACGGAGGAGCACTGAAGCTTTCTTT.

The V and J genes are TRBV9 and TRBJ2-3; possibly TRBD1 for D (5 bases). The germline V and J ends were trimmed by 0 bases and 3 bases, with 11 bases remaining between them. Germline V lookup: CDR1 SGDLS, CDR2 YYNGEE. The CDR3 loop spans 15 amino acids. CDR3 bases: TGTGCCAGCAGCGTAGGGTCAGGGAATACAGATACGCAGTATTTT. Its protein is CASSVGSGNTDTQYF.

CDR3 DNA: TGTGCCAGCAGCCCTATAGCGGGTGCCCACTACAATGAGCAGTTCTTC. Amino acid sequence: CASSPIAGAHYNEQFF. The chain combines TRBV7-2 with TRBJ2-1; 7 bases agree with TRBD2. The CDR3 runs 16 residues. Looked up from germline, CDR1 is SGHTA and CDR2 is FQGNSA. The trim removed 5 bases at V and 3 bases at J, leaving 10 bases unmatched. The variable domain in full, completed from reference TRBV7-2 and TRBJ2-1, reads GAGVSQSPSNKVTEKGKDVELRCDPISGHTALYWYRQSLGQGLEFLIYFQGNSAPDKSGLPSDRFSAERTGGSVSTLTIQRTQQEDSAVYLCASSPIAGAHYNEQFFGPGTRLTVL.

V gene TRBV4-2 combines with J gene TRBJ2-3, with TRBD2 identical over 13 bases. Germline V gene data show CDR1 as LGHNA and CDR2 as YNFKEQ. The CDR3 contains 17 residues. Unmatched junction bases numbered 5, after V lost 0 bases and J lost 5 bases. The CDR3 DNA sequence: TGTGCCAGCAGCCAAGAGGGTCGACTAGCGGGGGGAGATACGCAGTATTTT. As protein: CASSQEGRLAGGDTQYF.

This clone has only one observation. The genes are TRBV6-1 and TRBJ2-7; TRBD2 agrees at 8 bases. This CDR3 has 13 amino acids. V lost 6 bases to trimming and J lost 2 bases; unmatched junction nucleotides: 3. The germline V gene has CDR1 MNHNS and CDR2 SASEGT. The CDR3 sequence is CASSREGTYEQYF. Written as DNA, the CDR3 is TGTGCCAGCAGCCGGGAGGGGACCTACGAGCAGTACTTC.

The chain is built from TRBV30 and TRBJ2-5; D is perhaps TRBD2 (5 bases). The CDR3 has 13 amino acids. The germline CDR1 and CDR2 sequences are GTSNPN and SVGIG (reference sequence). Trimming took off 5 bases at V and 1 base at J, with 11 bases between the two ends. The CDR3 reads CAWASGVQETQYF. The CDR3 nucleotides read TGTGCCTGGGCATCCGGGGTCCAAGAGACCCAGTACTTC.

The chain carries TRBV25-1 and TRBJ1-5; D gene uncertain. CDR1 and CDR2 from the germline V gene are MGHDK and SYGVNS. V lost 1 base, J lost 3 bases, and 10 bases lay in between. The CDR3 contains 15 residues. In DNA form, the CDR3 reads TGTGCCAGCAGTGAATCGGCAGGCTTCAATCAGCCCCAGCATTTT. Translating gives CASSESAGFNQPQHF.

The chain has TRBV5-1 and TRBJ2-5; D possibly corresponds to TRBD2 (6 bases). In germline, CDR1 is SGHRS, CDR2 YFSETQ. CDR3 size: 13 residues. Trimming removed 4 bases at V and 2 bases at J, with 9 bases between. DNA of the CDR3: TGCGCCAGCAGCGTGGGACTTCAAGAGACCCAGTACTTC. It codes for CASSVGLQETQYF. Based on the CDR3 plus reference TRBV5-1 and TRBJ2-5, the full variable domain is KAGVTQTPRYLIKTRGQQVTLSCSPISGHRSVSWYQQTPGQGLQFLFEYFSETQRNKGNFPGRFSGRQFSNSRSEMNVSTLELGDSALYLCASSVGLQETQYFGPGTRLLVL.

This chain links TRBV6-5 with TRBJ2-1, with D tentatively TRBD2 (6 bases). Deletions cut 6 bases from V and 6 bases from J, with 12 bases between. Germline V gene lookup returns CDR1 MNHEY and CDR2 SVGAGI. The CDR3 is made up of 13 amino acids. CDR3 nucleotides: TGTGCCAGCAGGCCCACGGGGGTCAATGAGCAGTTCTTC. Amino acid sequence: CASRPTGVNEQFF.

The gene calls are TRBV9 and TRBJ2-3, with 13 positions matching TRBD2. The junction had 6 bases not matched to a gene; V was cut back by 3 bases and J by 2 bases. The CDR3 extends over 17 amino acids. Germline assignment: CDR1 SGDLS and CDR2 YYNGEE. The CDR3 DNA reads as TGTGCCAGCAGCGCACCGACTAGCGGGGGGTCCACAGATACGCAGTATTTT. This sequence encodes CASSAPTSGGSTDTQYF.

This chain links TRBV30 with TRBJ1-1; D perhaps matches TRBD1 (6 bases). Germline V gene sequence: CDR1 GTSNPN, CDR2 SVGIG (reference sequence). Deletions cut 3 bases from V and 5 bases from J, with 13 bases between. This CDR3 region has 13 residues. CDR3 protein: CAWSRGGRTEAFF. DNA for the CDR3: TGTGCCTGGAGCCGCGGGGGGCGGACTGAAGCTTTCTTT.

V and J are TRBV6-6 and TRBJ1-6, with unresolved D. Per the germline V gene, CDR1 is MNHNY and CDR2 is SVGAGI (reference sequence). The CDR3 spans 15 residues. Trimming took off 1 base at V and 8 bases at J, with 12 bases between the two ends. The CDR3 sequence: CASSYWELGDSPLHF. The DNA for the CDR3 is TGTGCCAGCAGTTACTGGGAGTTAGGTGATTCACCCCTCCACTTT.

The chain has TRBV9 and TRBJ2-7; possibly TRBD2 for D (6 bases). The CDR3 covers 15 residues. Germline CDR1 SGDLS, CDR2 YYNGEE. Trimming took 2 bases from V and 3 from J, leaving 15 bases between them. The CDR3 nucleotides are TGTGCCAGCAGCGTCTCCGGTAGCGGACTCTACGAGCAGTACTTC. Its translation: CASSVSGSGLYEQYF.

The chain uses TRBV5-1 and TRBJ2-7, with a possible D match to TRBD1 (5 bases). This CDR3 has 15 residues. Germline-derived CDR1 and CDR2 are SGHRS and YFSETQ. Trimming shortened V by 0 bases and J by 0 bases, and 10 bases separated the two germline ends. As DNA, the CDR3 is TGCGCCAGCAGCTTGGCGGCAGGGATCTCCTACGAGCAGTACTTC. It translates to CASSLAAGISYEQYF.

The rearrangement joins TRBV4-2 to TRBJ2-1; TRBD2 is a possible D gene (5 bases). CDR1 LGHNA and CDR2 YNFKEQ come from the germline V gene. V was pared by 0 bases and J by 3 bases, with 12 bases between. The CDR3 contains 16 residues. The CDR3 bases are TGTGCCAGCAGCCAAGATGAGGGAAAGGGCTACAATGAGCAGTTCTTC. Translation: CASSQDEGKGYNEQFF.